These 15 T cell receptor beta chains share one sample of origin, sequenced in a study of T cells in localized non-small cell lung cancer. Method: immunoSEQ multiplex PCR; TCRdb's copy keeps in-frame clones and lacks some. The sample yields about 70,000 clones, 70% to 90% seen once. The material sequenced was peripheral blood, taken before any cancer treatment. These receptors all come from a male donor older than 55 with stage III squamous cell lung carcinoma.

V and J are TRBV14 and TRBJ2-5, with D hard to call. The germline CDR1 and CDR2 sequences are SGHDN and FVKESK. CDR3 size: 13 residues. Trimming removed 4 bases from V and 4 bases from J, with 10 bases in between. The CDR3 DNA follows: TGTGCCAGCAGCCCGGACCTGGTAGAGACCCAGTACTTC. Protein sequence: CASSPDLVETQYF.

This chain connects TRBV7-9 to TRBJ2-3; TRBD1 aligns across 11 bases. The CDR3 runs to 15 residues. Looked up from germline, CDR1 is SEHNR and CDR2 is FQNEAQ (reference sequence). Germline trimming cut 6 bases from V and 5 bases from J; bases unmatched to any gene: 7. In nucleotides, the CDR3 is TGTGCCAGCAGTCCCTGGACAGGGGGCGAAGATACGCAGTATTTT. Translated, it gives CASSPWTGGEDTQYF. Full variable domain (remainder filled in from reference TRBV7-9 and TRBJ2-3): DTGVSQNPRHKITKRGQNVTFRCDPISEHNRLYWYRQTLGQGPEFLTYFQNEAQLEKSRLLSDRFSAERPKGSFSTLEIQRTEQGDSAMYLCASSPWTGGEDTQYFGPGTRLTVL.

This chain links TRBV9 with TRBJ1-4; TRBD1 might be the D (5 bases). The CDR3 consists of 13 residues. Germline V gene data show CDR1 as SGDLS and CDR2 as YYNGEE. Trimming removed 0 bases from V and 13 bases from J, with 13 bases in between. CDR3 nucleotide sequence: TGTGCCAGCAGCGTAGGACAGTCTCGGGCACTGTTTTTT. This codes for CASSVGQSRALFF. Variable domain in full (rest from reference TRBV9 and TRBJ1-4): DSGVTQTPKHLITATGQRVTLRCSPRSGDLSVYWYQQSLDQGLQFLIQYYNGEERAKGNILERFSAQQFPDLHSELNLSSLELGDSALYFCASSVGQSRALFFGSGTQLSVL.

The rearrangement joins TRBV7-8 to TRBJ2-3; 7 nucleotides agree with TRBD2. Germline V gene sequence: CDR1 SGHVS, CDR2 FQNEAQ. CDR3 length equals 14 residues. V lost 3 bases, J lost 1 base, and 1 base stayed unmatched. In DNA form, the CDR3 reads TGTGCCAGCAGCTTCCTAGCGGGCACAGATACGCAGTATTTT. Translated: CASSFLAGTDTQYF.

This clone was counted a few times. The chain is built from TRBV7-9 and TRBJ1-4; D is ambiguous. The CDR3 is 12 amino acids. Germline V gene lookup returns CDR1 SEHNR and CDR2 FQNEAQ (reference sequence). The V gene lost 1 base and the J gene lost 11 bases, with 8 bases spanning the gap. The CDR3 loop reads CASSLGWAKLFF. CDR3 nucleotides: TGTGCCAGCAGCTTAGGTTGGGCCAAACTGTTTTTT.

The rearrangement joins TRBV15 to TRBJ2-2; 9 bases map to TRBD1. The length of the CDR3 is 14 residues. V lost 1 base and J lost 9; bases outside the gene matches: 3. CDR1 is LNHNV and CDR2 is YYDKDF in the germline V gene (reference sequence). The CDR3 reads CATSRGDRDRELFF. The CDR3 region has the DNA TGTGCCACCAGCAGAGGGGACAGGGATCGGGAGCTGTTTTTT.

This sequence joins TRBV29-1 and TRBJ1-2; D is undetermined. The germline gives CDR1 SQVTM, CDR2 ANQGSEA. The V gene lost 4 bases and the J gene lost 0 bases, with 6 bases spanning the gap. The CDR3 length is 12 residues. The CDR3 region has the DNA TGCAGCGTTGCCGCCTCTAACTATGGCTACACCTTC. This gives the protein CSVAASNYGYTF.

The chain links TRBV15 to TRBJ2-7; D unresolved. V was pared by 1 base and J by 6 bases, with 16 bases between. Per germline, CDR1 LNHNV and CDR2 YYDKDF (reference sequence). This CDR3 has 15 residues. The CDR3 coding sequence is TGTGCCACCAGCAGAGTCAGAGGACGGTCTTCCGAGCAGTACTTC. Its translation: CATSRVRGRSSEQYF.

The gene calls are TRBV28 and TRBJ1-4; no reliable D call. The CDR3 is 14 amino acids. The ends were cut back, 3 bases at V and 8 bases at J, with 13 bases in the middle. Germline V gene data show CDR1 as MDHEN and CDR2 as SYDVKM. CDR3 sequence reads: CASSLGFFREKLFF. CDR3 coding DNA: TGTGCCAGCAGTTTGGGGTTCTTTAGGGAAAAACTGTTTTTT. Full variable domain (remainder filled in from reference TRBV28 and TRBJ1-4): DVKVTQSSRYLVKRTGEKVFLECVQDMDHENMFWYRQDPGLGLRLIYFSYDVKMKEKGDIPEGYSVSREKKERFSLILESASTNQTSMYLCASSLGFFREKLFFGSGTQLSVL.

This chain links TRBV10-3 with TRBJ2-3; 10 bases agree with TRBD1. This CDR3 comprises 16 residues. Looked up from germline, CDR1 is ENHRY and CDR2 is SYGVKD. Losses at the gene ends were 6 bases for V and 3 bases for J; bases not matched to a gene: 9. The CDR3 region has the DNA TGTGCCATCAGGGAACCGGGACAGGGGATAACAGATACGCAGTATTTT. This translates into CAIREPGQGITDTQYF.

This rearrangement joins TRBV7-3 to TRBJ2-3; D might be TRBD2 (5 bases). With 2 bases removed from V and 1 base from J, the gap between germline ends came to 13 bases. The CDR3 contains 16 residues. The germline gives CDR1 SGHTA, CDR2 FQGTGA. In nucleotides, the CDR3 is TGTGCCAGCAGCTTAGCCCCTTCCGGGGGCACAGATACGCAGTATTTT. Translated, it gives CASSLAPSGGTDTQYF.

The V and J genes are TRBV6-6 and TRBJ1-4; D not certain. CDR1 is MNHNY and CDR2 is SVGAGI in the germline V gene (reference sequence). Trimming took 7 bases from V and 8 from J, leaving 17 bases between them. There are 14 residues in the CDR3. In nucleotides, the CDR3 is TGTGCCAGCATCTCTAGGCCGTTGACCGAAAAACTGTTTTTT. Amino acid sequence: CASISRPLTEKLFF.

The chain carries TRBV5-5 and TRBJ2-4, with 7 bases fitting TRBD2. This CDR3 comprises 14 residues. The trim removed 4 bases at V and 8 bases at J, leaving 9 bases unmatched. From germline, CDR1 is SGHKS and CDR2 YYEKEE (reference sequence). CDR3 residues: CASSPGRGRDIQYF. In DNA form, the CDR3 reads TGTGCCAGCAGCCCCGGTCGGGGGAGGGACATTCAGTACTTC.

This clone was seen only a few times. This sequence joins TRBV5-4 and TRBJ1-1; D remains ambiguous. In germline, CDR1 is SGHNT, CDR2 YYREEE (reference sequence). Trimming shortened V by 1 base and J by 5 bases, and 15 bases separated the two germline ends. The CDR3 has 15 amino acids. The CDR3, as DNA: TGTGCCAGCAGCTTGAGGACCCCTGGAGGAACTGAAGCTTTCTTT. Residues: CASSLRTPGGTEAFF.

The genes are TRBV7-2 and TRBJ1-3; D gene ambiguous. V was trimmed by 2 bases and J by 0 bases, leaving 8 bases between them. Germline CDR1 SGHTA, CDR2 FQGNSA. This CDR3 spans 15 amino acids. The CDR3 region has the DNA TGTGCCAGCAGCTTAAATGCCCCCTCTGGAAACACCATATATTTT. Amino acid sequence: CASSLNAPSGNTIYF.